Below are 12 T cell receptor beta chains sequenced from a single sample in a study of cytomegalovirus exposure and HLA in healthy donors listed by TCRdb under 2017. Libraries were made using the immunoSEQ multiplex PCR assay. The multiplex PCR relied on a mix of 60 forward primers for TCR Vbeta segments and 13 reverse primers for TCR Jbeta segments. Sourced from immuneACCESS, this table was stored by TCRdb with only in-frame sequences that have V and J called. A share of the clones is absent; for the studies checked, an unresolved V gene accounts for under half, and the remainder has no known explanation. For this sample the table gives about 110,000 clones, of which approximately 74% were detected only once. The ten largest clones represent 13% to 15% of the sample. Material: PBMCs. All receptors derive from a woman aged 40 to 49 in good health and CMV-seropositive.

This sequence joins TRBV20-1 and TRBJ2-1, with a possible D match to TRBD2 (6 bases). Germline lookup yields CDR1 DFQATT and CDR2 SNEGSKA (reference sequence). V lost 6 bases and J 7 bases, leaving 10 bases between the germline ends. This CDR3 is built from 11 residues. CDR3 sequence reads: CSAPTSNEQFF. CDR3 nucleotides: TGCAGTGCCCCGACTAGTAATGAGCAGTTCTTC.

The J gene is TRBJ1-2, the V gene TRBV5-6; D call uncertain. Trimming took off 2 bases at V and 6 bases at J, with 11 bases between the two ends. Germline V gives CDR1 SGHDT, CDR2 YYEEEE. This CDR3 comprises 13 residues. DNA for the CDR3: TGTGCCAGCAGCTTAACGGAGGATGATGGCTACACCTTC. The encoded protein is CASSLTEDDGYTF.

The chain recombines TRBV5-8 with TRBJ1-2; D remains ambiguous. Germline V lookup: CDR1 SGHTS, CDR2 YDEGEE. Trimming shortened V by 5 bases and J by 1 base, and 9 bases separated the two germline ends. CDR3 length equals 13 residues. In nucleotides, the CDR3 is TGTGCCAGCAGAAGACAAGTTAACTATGGCTACACCTTC. Translated, it gives CASRRQVNYGYTF.

The chain carries TRBV2 and TRBJ1-1; D is unclear. Trimming cost V 11 bases and J 4 bases, with 17 bases left between them. This CDR3 contains 13 residues. Per germline, CDR1 SNHLY and CDR2 FYNNEI. The CDR3 DNA reads TGTGCCGGAGGCGGTGCCTCGGGCACTGAAGCTTTCTTT. This gives the protein CAGGGASGTEAFF. The full variable domain, completed using reference TRBV2 and TRBJ1-1, is EPEVTQTPSHQVTQMGQEVILRCVPISNHLYFYWYRQILGQKVEFLVSFYNNEISEKSEIFDDQFSVERPDGSNFTLKIRSTKLEDSAMYFCAGGGASGTEAFFGQGTRLTVV.

This clone has more than one count but fewer than ten. V gene TRBV4-1 combines with J gene TRBJ1-5, with a possible D match to TRBD1 (6 bases). The CDR3 is 18 amino acids. CDR1 and CDR2 from the germline V gene are MGHRA and YSYEKL. The V and J ends lost 1 base and 6 bases respectively, with 22 bases between them. CDR3: CASSQGRGRGNRGQPQHF. CDR3 nucleotide sequence: TGCGCCAGCAGCCAAGGCAGGGGCAGAGGAAATAGGGGTCAGCCCCAGCATTTT.

This clone appeared a few times. This chain links TRBV2 with TRBJ2-2; D is ambiguous. Germline CDR1 and CDR2: SNHLY and FYNNEI. There are 12 residues in the CDR3. V was clipped by 7 bases and J by 13 bases, with 16 bases between them. The CDR3 DNA reads TGTGCCAGCACTACCTACGTGTTAAGGCTGTTTTTT. The encoded protein is CASTTYVLRLFF. The full variable domain, in which reference TRBV2 and TRBJ2-2 provide the parts outside the CDR3, is EPEVTQTPSHQVTQMGQEVILRCVPISNHLYFYWYRQILGQKVEFLVSFYNNEISEKSEIFDDQFSVERPDGSNFTLKIRSTKLEDSAMYFCASTTYVLRLFFGEGSRLTVL.

V and J are TRBV27 and TRBJ1-5, with TRBD1 as a possible D gene (6 bases). The CDR3 totals 13 residues. V lost 2 bases to trimming and J lost 6 bases, with 8 bases between them. Per the germline V gene, CDR1 is MNHEY and CDR2 is SMNVEV (reference sequence). Written as DNA, the CDR3 is TGTGCCAGCAGTTTACAGGGGAGTCAGCCCCAGCATTTT. The encoded protein is CASSLQGSQPQHF.

This chain uses TRBV29-1 with TRBJ2-7; a possible D gene is TRBD1 (5 bases). CDR1 SQVTM and CDR2 ANQGSEA come from the germline V gene. With 4 bases removed from V and 2 bases from J, the gap between germline ends came to 12 bases. The CDR3 is 13 residues long. The CDR3: CSVATEVTYEQYF. In nucleotides, the CDR3 is TGCAGCGTTGCGACAGAAGTTACCTACGAGCAGTACTTC.

V usage is TRBV29-1 and J usage is TRBJ2-5; tentative D call: TRBD1 (5 bases). Germline CDR1 and CDR2: SQVTM and ANQGSEA. The CDR3 runs 13 residues. The DNA for the CDR3 is TGCAGTGAATTGGGGCTCGGAGAGGAGACCCAGTACTTC. Translating it yields CSELGLGEETQYF.

This chain joins TRBV4-1 and TRBJ2-7, with TRBD2 identical over 14 bases. This CDR3 is built from 16 residues. Unmatched junction bases numbered 5, after V lost 3 bases and J lost 4 bases. CDR1 MGHRA and CDR2 YSYEKL come from the germline V gene. In DNA form, the CDR3 reads TGCGCCAGCAGCCAGGGACTAGCGGGGGAAAGTTACGAGCAGTACTTC. It is translated as CASSQGLAGESYEQYF.

This clone was observed once. This chain links TRBV6-5 with TRBJ2-7; possible D gene TRBD2, 5 bases. The V end was cut by 0 bases, the J end by 2 bases, with 14 bases between. The length of the CDR3 is 16 residues. The germline gives CDR1 MNHEY, CDR2 SVGAGI. The CDR3 coding sequence is TGTGCCAGCAGTTACTCGATTACGGGGAGCGCCTACGAGCAGTACTTC. Translating gives CASSYSITGSAYEQYF.

CDR3 amino acids: CSVGAGRSYEQYF. The CDR3 region has the DNA TGCAGCGTTGGGGCAGGGCGATCCTACGAGCAGTACTTC. This chain links TRBV29-1 with TRBJ2-7; D is perhaps TRBD1 (5 bases). CDR3 length: 13 amino acids. The ends were cut back, 4 bases at V and 1 base at J, with 11 bases in the middle. Germline loops: CDR1 SQVTM, CDR2 ANQGSEA.